The 30 T cell receptor beta chains in this list originate from one sample, sequenced in a study of shared clonotypes between healthy human individuals. Repertoires were generated with immunoSEQ multiplex PCR, while TCRdb's copy carries only in-frame clones and drops some. The sample holds around 2.5 million clones; under 95% are singletons and the top ten take roughly 0.36%. Sequencing used naive CD4+ T cells from PBMCs. Documented subset: CD45RA+ positively selected. These receptors were obtained from a man between 18 and 29 years old in good health. Some clones in this sample may be carry-over from other donors' samples.

The chain carries TRBV28 and TRBJ1-2; unclear D gene. Trimming stripped 6 bases from V and 2 bases from J, with 13 bases between. In germline, CDR1 is MDHEN, CDR2 SYDVKM. The CDR3 is made up of 14 amino acids. Here the CDR3 DNA reads TGTGCCAGCAGACGCCTTGACGTGAACTATGGCTACACCTTC. This translates into CASRRLDVNYGYTF.

The chain couples TRBV23-1 to TRBJ1-5; D not resolved. TRBV23-1 is classed as an ORF, of uncertain function. V was clipped by 6 bases and J by 0 bases, with 15 bases between them. CDR3 length: 16 residues. CDR3 in DNA: TGCGCCAGCAGAACAAGACTTCTCCTTAGCAATCAGCCCCAGCATTTT. It codes for CASRTRLLLSNQPQHF.

With regard to this clone: The same CDR3 arises from other DNA sequences in this sample as well. CDR3: CASSVGQGIYEQYF. In DNA form, the CDR3 reads TGTGCCAGCAGCGTAGGGCAGGGAATCTACGAGCAGTACTTC. The chain uses TRBV9 and TRBJ2-7, with D tentatively TRBD1 (5 bases). CDR3 size: 14 residues. Trimming shortened V by 0 bases and J by 3 bases, and 10 bases separated the two germline ends. Germline assignment: CDR1 SGDLS and CDR2 YYNGEE. Full variable domain (missing parts from reference TRBV9 and TRBJ2-7): DSGVTQTPKHLITATGQRVTLRCSPRSGDLSVYWYQQSLDQGLQFLIQYYNGEERAKGNILERFSAQQFPDLHSELNLSSLELGDSALYFCASSVGQGIYEQYFGPGTRLTVT.

The chain recombines TRBV29-1 with TRBJ2-5; 10 bases map to TRBD1. The CDR3 has 15 amino acids. Germline V gene sequence: CDR1 SQVTM, CDR2 ANQGSEA. Germline trimming cut 6 bases from V and 5 bases from J; bases unmatched to any gene: 12. The CDR3 DNA reads as TGCAGCGTGATGGGGGGACCGGGACAGGGGGAGACCCAGTACTTC. This translates into CSVMGGPGQGETQYF. The full variable domain, its missing parts supplied by reference TRBV29-1 and TRBJ2-5, is SAVISQKPSRDICQRGTSLTIQCQVDSQVTMMFWYRQQPGQSLTLIATANQGSEATYESGFVIDKFPISRPNLTFSTLTVSNMSPEDSSIYLCSVMGGPGQGETQYFGPGTRLLVL.

This clone has more than one count but fewer than ten. CDR3 nucleotides: TGTGCCAGCAGCACCGGGACTAGCGGGAGCGGGGAGCTGTTTTTT. This encodes CASSTGTSGSGELFF. V and J are TRBV2 and TRBJ2-2; 14 bases agree with TRBD2. Germline V CDR1 and CDR2: SNHLY, FYNNEI. CDR3 length equals 15 residues. V shed 6 bases and J 7 bases; nucleotides not matched to a gene: 4.

The chain recombines TRBV4-1 with TRBJ2-5; TRBD2 aligns across 11 bases. Per the germline V gene, CDR1 is MGHRA and CDR2 is YSYEKL. J gave up 5 bases and V 4 bases, and 12 bases lay outside the gene matches. This CDR3 region has 17 residues. The CDR3 sequence: CASSPVLVAGGGETQYF. The CDR3, as DNA: TGCGCCAGCAGCCCTGTATTAGTAGCGGGAGGGGGGGAGACCCAGTACTTC.

This clone has a handful of counts. The rearrangement uses TRBV4-3 and TRBJ1-1, with a tentative D call TRBD1 (5 bases). Germline CDR1 is LGHNA and CDR2 is YSLEER. V was trimmed by 0 bases and J by 5 bases, leaving 10 bases between them. This CDR3 is built from 14 residues. The CDR3 here is CASSQDERGTEAFF. The CDR3 nucleotides are TGCGCCAGCAGCCAAGATGAAAGGGGTACTGAAGCTTTCTTT.

CDR3 nucleotide sequence: TGTGCCAGCAGCGGACTAGCGGGAGGCCCGAGCACAGATACGCAGTATTTT. This sequence encodes CASSGLAGGPSTDTQYF. The V gene is TRBV5-5, the J gene TRBJ2-3; 14 positions agree with TRBD2. The germline V gene encodes CDR1 SGHKS and CDR2 YYEKEE (reference sequence). This CDR3 has 17 residues. The V segment lost 4 bases and the J segment 0 bases; nucleotides outside the gene matches: 4.

The chain recombines TRBV28 with TRBJ2-5; the D is unclear. V lost 3 bases and J 2 bases, leaving 7 bases between the germline ends. Per the germline V gene, CDR1 is MDHEN and CDR2 is SYDVKM. The CDR3 has 13 amino acids. The CDR3 sequence is CASSFQVQETQYF. CDR3 bases: TGTGCCAGCAGTTTTCAAGTTCAAGAGACCCAGTACTTC.

This clone was observed a handful of times. The chain carries TRBV5-8 and TRBJ1-2; TRBD1 aligns across 12 bases. Germline loops: CDR1 SGHTS, CDR2 YDEGEE. CDR3 length: 14 amino acids. J was trimmed by 6 bases and V by 4 bases; bases with no gene match: 4. The CDR3 region is CASSGGQGADGYTF. The CDR3 region has the DNA TGTGCCAGCAGCGGGGGACAGGGGGCAGATGGCTACACCTTC.

The chain uses TRBV7-9 and TRBJ1-5, with 9 bases aligning to TRBD1. The V and J ends lost 1 base and 3 bases, in that order; junction bases with no gene match: 7. The length of the CDR3 is 17 residues. The germline gives CDR1 SEHNR, CDR2 FQNEAQ (reference sequence). CDR3 sequence reads: CASSLGPTGGTNQPQHF. CDR3 bases: TGTGCCAGCAGCTTAGGGCCGACAGGGGGGACCAATCAGCCCCAGCATTTT.

This chain connects TRBV28 to TRBJ1-2; no definite D call. Germline CDR1 reads MDHEN; CDR2 reads SYDVKM. There are 18 residues in the CDR3. The ends were cut back, 6 bases at V and 0 bases at J, with 23 bases in the middle. The CDR3 protein is CASSIHRMVPGANYGYTF. Written as DNA, the CDR3 is TGTGCCAGCAGCATACACCGGATGGTACCCGGGGCTAACTATGGCTACACCTTC.

The CDR3 DNA reads as TGCAGCGTCGGGGGTACTAGCGGGAGGGCGAAGCAAGTAGACAATGAGCAGTTCTTC. Its protein product is CSVGGTSGRAKQVDNEQFF. This chain joins TRBV29-1 and TRBJ2-1, with 13 bases lining up with TRBD2. V shed 6 bases and J 5 bases; nucleotides not matched to a gene: 19. The CDR3 consists of 19 residues. Germline assignment: CDR1 SQVTM and CDR2 ANQGSEA.

This clone has just one count. V usage is TRBV19 and J usage is TRBJ1-2; D uncertain. Germline V gives CDR1 LNHDA, CDR2 SQIVND (reference sequence). The CDR3 spans 13 residues. The V end lost 3 bases, the J end lost 3 bases, and 8 bases lay between the germline ends. The CDR3 nucleotides are TGTGCCAGTAGTATGGGCAGCTACTATGGCTACACCTTC. It encodes CASSMGSYYGYTF.

The genes are TRBV5-1 and TRBJ2-7; 10 nucleotides agree with TRBD1. V shed 4 bases and J 5 bases; nucleotides not matched to a gene: 9. Germline CDR1 is SGHRS and CDR2 is YFSETQ. The CDR3 is 15 amino acids. The CDR3 here is CASSPGTGVPHEQYF. The CDR3, as DNA: TGCGCCAGCAGCCCGGGGACAGGGGTTCCTCACGAGCAGTACTTC. Based on the CDR3 plus reference TRBV5-1 and TRBJ2-7, the full variable domain is KAGVTQTPRYLIKTRGQQVTLSCSPISGHRSVSWYQQTPGQGLQFLFEYFSETQRNKGNFPGRFSGRQFSNSRSEMNVSTLELGDSALYLCASSPGTGVPHEQYFGPGTRLTVT.

As regards this clone: A read error may explain this, as a much larger clone is one base away. Different DNA sequences within this sample yield the same CDR3. This sequence joins TRBV5-1 and TRBJ2-5; no clear D. V lost 4 bases and J lost 5, with 6 bases in between. Germline lookup yields CDR1 SGHRS and CDR2 YFSETQ. The CDR3 length is 11 residues. The DNA for the CDR3 is TGCGCCAGCAGCCTGGAGGAGACCCAGTACTTC. Translating gives CASSLEETQYF. Variable domain in full (rest from reference TRBV5-1 and TRBJ2-5): KAGVTQTPRYLIKTRGQQVTLSCSPISGHRSVSWYQQTPGQGLQFLFEYFSETQRNKGNFPGRFSGRQFSNSRSEMNVSTLELGDSALYLCASSLEETQYFGPGTRLLVL.

Details on this clone: This CDR3 is also generated by other DNA sequences in the sample. This rearrangement joins TRBV5-1 to TRBJ1-1; no firm D call. This CDR3 contains 14 residues. V lost 0 bases and J 0 bases, leaving 6 bases between the germline ends. Germline values: CDR1 SGHRS, CDR2 YFSETQ. CDR3 residues: CASSLVSLNTEAFF. For the CDR3, the DNA is TGCGCCAGCAGCTTGGTTTCTCTGAACACTGAAGCTTTCTTT.

CDR3 residues: CSAVRASSYEQYF. The CDR3, as DNA: TGCAGCGCCGTCCGGGCAAGCTCCTACGAGCAGTACTTC. The chain employs TRBV29-1 and TRBJ2-7; no clear D gene. V dropped 7 bases and J dropped 0 bases, with 13 bases sitting between them. Germline loops: CDR1 SQVTM, CDR2 ANQGSEA. This CDR3 has 13 residues.

This clone was detected once. The gene calls are TRBV27 and TRBJ1-3; tentatively, D is TRBD1 (5 bases). There are 16 residues in the CDR3. Deletions cut 6 bases from V and 4 bases from J, with 19 bases between. Germline V gene data show CDR1 as MNHEY and CDR2 as SMNVEV (reference sequence). CDR3 DNA sequence: TGTGCCAGCAGCCCCGAGGGGTACTGGGGCGGAAACACCATATATTTT. Protein product: CASSPEGYWGGNTIYF.

The rearrangement links TRBV15 to TRBJ1-3, with D uncertain. The CDR3 is 15 amino acids. V lost 3 bases and J 0 bases, leaving 9 bases between the germline ends. CDR1 and CDR2 (germline): LNHNV, YYDKDF (reference sequence). CDR3 protein: CATSRGRRSGNTIYF. The CDR3 DNA is TGTGCCACCAGCAGGGGCAGGCGCTCTGGAAACACCATATATTTT.

The table lists this clone with a count of one. The V gene is TRBV6-5, the J gene TRBJ2-1, with 7 bases aligning to TRBD2. The germline V gene encodes CDR1 MNHEY and CDR2 SVGAGI. The length of the CDR3 is 14 residues. Unmatched junction bases numbered 4, after V lost 6 bases and J lost 2 bases. The CDR3 coding sequence is TGTGCCAGCAGCCGGACTAGACCCTACAATGAGCAGTTCTTC. Encoded protein: CASSRTRPYNEQFF.

Comment on this clone: At the DNA level, this CDR3 is encoded by other sequences in the same sample as well. This chain joins TRBV14 and TRBJ2-7; TRBD2 matches at 10 bases. The CDR3 length is 15 residues. From germline, CDR1 is SGHDN and CDR2 FVKESK. The V and J ends lost 1 base and 3 bases, in that order; junction bases with no gene match: 3. The CDR3 is CASSQGLAGVYEQYF. CDR3 nucleotide sequence: TGTGCCAGCAGCCAAGGGCTAGCGGGGGTCTACGAGCAGTACTTC.

V usage is TRBV27 and J usage is TRBJ1-5; D possibly corresponds to TRBD1 (6 bases). The CDR3 contains 16 residues. In germline, CDR1 is MNHEY, CDR2 SMNVEV (reference sequence). V shed 5 bases and J shed 4 bases, with 18 bases lying between them. CDR3 sequence (DNA): TGTGCCAGCAGTCCATGGGGGGCCAGGAGAAATCAGCCCCAGCATTTT. Translating it yields CASSPWGARRNQPQHF.

Concerning this clone itself: Other nucleotide sequences from this sample produce the same CDR3. DNA of the CDR3: TGTGCCAGCAGTCCTTCTGGAAACACCATATATTTT. Amino acids: CASSPSGNTIYF. V and J are TRBV6-6 and TRBJ1-3; D is unclear. The CDR3 runs to 12 residues. Germline values: CDR1 MNHNY, CDR2 SVGAGI (reference sequence). V lost 5 bases and J 1 base, leaving 3 bases between the germline ends.

The rearrangement joins TRBV2 to TRBJ2-7; D is ambiguous. This CDR3 has 12 amino acids. Germline values: CDR1 SNHLY, CDR2 FYNNEI. V dropped 7 bases and J dropped 0 bases, with 7 bases sitting between them. The CDR3: CASNLISYEQYF. CDR3 in DNA: TGTGCCAGCAATCTAATCTCCTACGAGCAGTACTTC.

This clone has only one observation. The rearrangement links TRBV6-5 to TRBJ2-6; weak D call: TRBD2 (5 bases). The CDR3 consists of 15 residues. The V gene lost 7 bases and the J gene lost 1 base, with 11 bases spanning the gap. In germline, CDR1 is MNHEY, CDR2 SVGAGI. CDR3 bases: TGTGCCAGCACCCCGCTAGCTTCTGGGGCCAACGTCCTGACTTTC. Translated: CASTPLASGANVLTF.

The gene calls are TRBV19 and TRBJ1-4, with D possibly matching TRBD1 (5 bases). This CDR3 is 17 amino acids long. Germline loops: CDR1 LNHDA, CDR2 SQIVND (reference sequence). Trimming cost V 5 bases and J 7 bases, with 23 bases left between them. The CDR3 DNA follows: TGTGCCAGTAGTTCTCGGACCCCCTCCTTAAGGGGTGAAAAACTGTTTTTT. Amino acid sequence: CASSSRTPSLRGEKLFF.

The chain has TRBV11-2 and TRBJ1-4; 9 bases map to TRBD1. This CDR3 has 15 amino acids. The germline CDR1 and CDR2 sequences are SGHAT and FQNNGV. The ends lost 5 bases at V and 8 bases at J; junction bases unmatched: 9. CDR3 in DNA: TGTGCCAGCAGCGCCCTTACAGGGGGCCACGAAAAACTGTTTTTT. Amino acid sequence: CASSALTGGHEKLFF.

This chain links TRBV5-5 with TRBJ1-5; D is ambiguous. Germline CDR1 and CDR2: SGHKS and YYEKEE (reference sequence). With 0 bases removed from V and 0 bases from J, the gap between germline ends came to 7 bases. CDR3 length: 15 residues. The DNA of the CDR3 is TGTGCCAGCAGCTTGGAGGGTCGTAGCAATCAGCCCCAGCATTTT. Encoded protein: CASSLEGRSNQPQHF. Looking up the rest from reference TRBV5-5 and TRBJ1-5 gives the full variable domain: DAGVTQSPTHLIKTRGQQVTLRCSPISGHKSVSWYQQVLGQGPQFIFQYYEKEERGRGNFPDRFSARQFPNYSSELNVNALLLGDSALYLCASSLEGRSNQPQHFGDGTRLSIL.

V gene TRBV5-1 combines with J gene TRBJ2-2; D remains ambiguous. The V end was cut by 2 bases, the J end by 6 bases, with 11 bases between. The CDR3 sequence is 14 residues long. CDR1 is SGHRS, CDR2 YFSETQ, per germline. The CDR3 loop reads CASSFATPPGELFF. For the CDR3, the DNA is TGCGCCAGCAGCTTCGCGACTCCCCCCGGGGAGCTGTTTTTT.